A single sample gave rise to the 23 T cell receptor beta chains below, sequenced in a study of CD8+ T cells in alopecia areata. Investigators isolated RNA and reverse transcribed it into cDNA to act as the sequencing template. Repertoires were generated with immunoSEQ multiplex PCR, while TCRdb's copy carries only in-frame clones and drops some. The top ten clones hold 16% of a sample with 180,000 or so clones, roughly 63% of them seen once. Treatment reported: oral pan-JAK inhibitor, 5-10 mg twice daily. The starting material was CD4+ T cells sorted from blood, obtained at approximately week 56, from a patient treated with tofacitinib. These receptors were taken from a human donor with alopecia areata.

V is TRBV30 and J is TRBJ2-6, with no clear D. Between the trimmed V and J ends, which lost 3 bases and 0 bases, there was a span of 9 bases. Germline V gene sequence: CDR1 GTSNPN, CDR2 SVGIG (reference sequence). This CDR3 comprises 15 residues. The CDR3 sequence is CAWSLSGSGANVLTF. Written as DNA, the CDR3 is TGTGCCTGGAGCCTTTCGGGCTCTGGGGCCAACGTCCTGACTTTC. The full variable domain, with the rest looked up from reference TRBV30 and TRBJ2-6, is SQTIHQWPATLVQPVGSPLSLECTVEGTSNPNLYWYRQAAGRGLQLLFYSVGIGQISSEVPQNLSASRPQDRQFILSSKKLLLSDSGFYLCAWSLSGSGANVLTFGAGSRLTVL.

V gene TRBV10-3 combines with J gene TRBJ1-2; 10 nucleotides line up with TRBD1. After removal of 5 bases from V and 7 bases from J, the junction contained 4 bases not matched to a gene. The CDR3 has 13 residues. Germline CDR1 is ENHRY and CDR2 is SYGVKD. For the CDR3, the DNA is TGTGCCATCAGTTTTGGGACAGGGGTTGGCTACACCTTC. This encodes CAISFGTGVGYTF.

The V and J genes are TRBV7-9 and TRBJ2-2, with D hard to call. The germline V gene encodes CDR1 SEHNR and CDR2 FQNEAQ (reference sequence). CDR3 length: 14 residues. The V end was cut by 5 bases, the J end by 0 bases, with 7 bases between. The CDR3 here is CASSQRTNTGELFF. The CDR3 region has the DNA TGTGCCAGCAGCCAAAGAACGAACACCGGGGAGCTGTTTTTT.

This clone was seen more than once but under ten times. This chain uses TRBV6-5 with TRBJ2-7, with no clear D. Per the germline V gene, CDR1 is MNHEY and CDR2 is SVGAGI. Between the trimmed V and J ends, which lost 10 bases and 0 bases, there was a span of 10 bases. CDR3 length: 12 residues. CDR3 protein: CATRRDSYEQYF. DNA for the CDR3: TGTGCCACGAGACGCGACTCCTACGAGCAGTACTTC.

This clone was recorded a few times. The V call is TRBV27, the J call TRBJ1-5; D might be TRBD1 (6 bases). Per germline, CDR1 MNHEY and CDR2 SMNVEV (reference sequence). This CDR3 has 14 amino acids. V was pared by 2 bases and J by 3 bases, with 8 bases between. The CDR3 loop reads CASSLHRDNQPQHF. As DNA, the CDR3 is TGTGCCAGCAGTTTACACAGGGACAATCAGCCCCAGCATTTT.

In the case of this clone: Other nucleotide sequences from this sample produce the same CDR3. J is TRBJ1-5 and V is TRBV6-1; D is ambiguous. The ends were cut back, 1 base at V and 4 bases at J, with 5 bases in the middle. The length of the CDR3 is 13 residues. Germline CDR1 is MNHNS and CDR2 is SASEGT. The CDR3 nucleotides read TGTGCCAGCAGTGAAGTTGGGAATCAGCCCCAGCATTTT. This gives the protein CASSEVGNQPQHF.

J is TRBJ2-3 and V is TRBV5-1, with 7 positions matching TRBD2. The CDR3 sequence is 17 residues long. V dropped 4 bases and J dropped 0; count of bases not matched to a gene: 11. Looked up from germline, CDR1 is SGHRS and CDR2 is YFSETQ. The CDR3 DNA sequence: TGCGCCAGCAGCATGGGAGGGGTCTCTACTAGCACAGATACGCAGTATTTT. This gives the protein CASSMGGVSTSTDTQYF.

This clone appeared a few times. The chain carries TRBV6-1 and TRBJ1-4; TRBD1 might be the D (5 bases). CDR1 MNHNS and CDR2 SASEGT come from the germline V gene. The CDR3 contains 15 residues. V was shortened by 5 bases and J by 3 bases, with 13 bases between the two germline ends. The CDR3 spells CASSSGRTSNEKLFF. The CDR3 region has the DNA TGTGCCAGCAGTTCGGGGCGAACTTCTAATGAAAAACTGTTTTTT.

The CDR3 sequence is CASSLDRTGELFF. In DNA form, the CDR3 reads TGCGCCAGCAGCTTGGACCGGACCGGGGAGCTGTTTTTT. The chain has TRBV5-1 and TRBJ2-2; D not certain. V was pared by 0 bases and J by 5 bases, with 5 bases between. The CDR3 totals 13 residues. Germline lookup yields CDR1 SGHRS and CDR2 YFSETQ.

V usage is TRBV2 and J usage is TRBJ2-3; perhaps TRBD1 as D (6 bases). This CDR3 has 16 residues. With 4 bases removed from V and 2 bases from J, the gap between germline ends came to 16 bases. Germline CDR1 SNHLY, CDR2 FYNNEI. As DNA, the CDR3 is TGTGCCAGCAGTGTGGTGGGACACATGAACACAGATACGCAGTATTTT. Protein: CASSVVGHMNTDTQYF.

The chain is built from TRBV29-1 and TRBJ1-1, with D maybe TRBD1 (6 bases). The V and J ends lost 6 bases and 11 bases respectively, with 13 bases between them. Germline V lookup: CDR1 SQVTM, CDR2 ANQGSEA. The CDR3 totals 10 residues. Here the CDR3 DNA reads TGCAGCGTAAACAGGGAGATTGCTTTCTTT. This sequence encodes CSVNREIAFF.

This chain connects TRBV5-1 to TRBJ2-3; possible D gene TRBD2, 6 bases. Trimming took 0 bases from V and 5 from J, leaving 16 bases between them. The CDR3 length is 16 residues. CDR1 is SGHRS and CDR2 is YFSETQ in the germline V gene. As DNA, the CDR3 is TGCGCCAGCAGCTTGGGGCCCCCGGACGGGGGAGATACGCAGTATTTT. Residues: CASSLGPPDGGDTQYF.

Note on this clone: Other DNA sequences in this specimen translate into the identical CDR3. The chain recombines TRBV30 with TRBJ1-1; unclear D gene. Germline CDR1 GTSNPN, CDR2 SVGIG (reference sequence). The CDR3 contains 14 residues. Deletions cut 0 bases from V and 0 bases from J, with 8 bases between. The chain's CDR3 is CAWSVGSLNTEAFF. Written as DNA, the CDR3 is TGTGCCTGGAGTGTAGGCTCATTGAACACTGAAGCTTTCTTT.

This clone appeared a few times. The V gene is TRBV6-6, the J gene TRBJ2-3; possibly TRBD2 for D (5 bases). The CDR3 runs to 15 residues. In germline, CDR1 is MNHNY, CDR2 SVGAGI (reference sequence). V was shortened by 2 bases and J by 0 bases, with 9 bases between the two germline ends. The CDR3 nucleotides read TGTGCCAGCAGTTACCGGGATCCTAGCACAGATACGCAGTATTTT. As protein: CASSYRDPSTDTQYF.

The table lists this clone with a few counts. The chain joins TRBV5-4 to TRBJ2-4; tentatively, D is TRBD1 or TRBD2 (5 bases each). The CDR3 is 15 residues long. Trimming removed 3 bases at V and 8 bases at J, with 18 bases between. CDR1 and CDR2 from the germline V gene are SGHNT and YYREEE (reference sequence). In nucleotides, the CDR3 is TGTGCCAGCAGCTGGGGGTCCGGGGCAGGAGACATTCAGTACTTC. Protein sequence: CASSWGSGAGDIQYF.

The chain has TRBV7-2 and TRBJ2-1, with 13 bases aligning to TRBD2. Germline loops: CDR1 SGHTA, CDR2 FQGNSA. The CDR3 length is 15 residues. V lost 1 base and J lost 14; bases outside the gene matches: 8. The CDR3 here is CASSLGWTSGGGEFF. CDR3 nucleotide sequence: TGTGCCAGCAGCTTAGGGTGGACTAGCGGGGGCGGGGAGTTCTTC.

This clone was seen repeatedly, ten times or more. Here the CDR3 DNA reads TGTGCCATCACCCCCGACAGGGCCGACTCCTACGAGCAGTACTTC. Encoded protein: CAITPDRADSYEQYF. V is TRBV10-3 and J is TRBJ2-7; 7 bases align to TRBD1. The CDR3 runs to 15 residues. Per germline, CDR1 ENHRY and CDR2 SYGVKD. V lost 7 bases, J lost 0 bases, and 9 bases stayed unmatched.

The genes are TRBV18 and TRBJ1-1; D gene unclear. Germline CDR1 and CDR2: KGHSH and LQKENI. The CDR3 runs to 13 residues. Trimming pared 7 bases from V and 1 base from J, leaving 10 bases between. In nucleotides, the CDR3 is TGTGCCAGCTTAAGGCAGCAGAACACTGAAGCTTTCTTT. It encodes CASLRQQNTEAFF. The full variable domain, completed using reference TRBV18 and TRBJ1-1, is NAGVMQNPRHLVRRRGQEARLRCSPMKGHSHVYWYRQLPEEGLKFMVYLQKENIIDESGMPKERFSAEFPKEGPSILRIQQVVRGDSAAYFCASLRQQNTEAFFGQGTRLTVV.

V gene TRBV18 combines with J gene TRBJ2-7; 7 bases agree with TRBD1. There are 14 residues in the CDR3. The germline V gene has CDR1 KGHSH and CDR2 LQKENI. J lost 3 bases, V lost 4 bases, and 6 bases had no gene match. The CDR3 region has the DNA TGTGCCAGCTCACGGGACAGTATACTCTACGAGCAGTACTTC. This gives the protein CASSRDSILYEQYF.

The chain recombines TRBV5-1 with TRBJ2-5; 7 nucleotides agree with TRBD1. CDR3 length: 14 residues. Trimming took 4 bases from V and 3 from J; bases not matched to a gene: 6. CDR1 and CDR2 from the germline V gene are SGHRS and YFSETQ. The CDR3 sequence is CASSVLTGEETQYF. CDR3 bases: TGCGCCAGCAGCGTACTCACAGGGGAAGAGACCCAGTACTTC.

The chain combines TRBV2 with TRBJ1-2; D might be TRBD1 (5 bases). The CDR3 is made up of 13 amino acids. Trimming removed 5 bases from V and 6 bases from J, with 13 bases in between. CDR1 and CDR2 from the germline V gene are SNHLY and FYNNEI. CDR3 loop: CASSIDRGDGYTF. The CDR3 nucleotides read TGTGCCAGCAGTATAGACCGAGGGGATGGCTACACCTTC.

This chain's CDR3 is CASTSGLAGGETQYF. As DNA, the CDR3 is TGTGCCAGCACATCGGGACTAGCGGGGGGGGAGACCCAGTACTTC. V and J are TRBV25-1 and TRBJ2-5; 16 bases align to TRBD2. Germline V gene data show CDR1 as MGHDK and CDR2 as SYGVNS. This CDR3 has 15 residues. V lost 7 bases to trimming and J lost 5 bases; unmatched junction nucleotides: 4.

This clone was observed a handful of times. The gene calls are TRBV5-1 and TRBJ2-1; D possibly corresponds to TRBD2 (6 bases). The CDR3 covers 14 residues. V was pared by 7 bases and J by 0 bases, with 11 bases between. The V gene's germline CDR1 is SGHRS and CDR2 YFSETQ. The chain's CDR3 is CASGGMSSYNEQFF. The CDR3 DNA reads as TGCGCCAGCGGGGGGATGAGCTCCTACAATGAGCAGTTCTTC.